The 31 T cell receptor beta chains given below trace back to one sample, sequenced in a study of neurological immune-mediated disorders. One entry per CDR3 protein results from TCRdb running MiXCR on the 5' RACE reads. This sample has over 50,000 distinct CDR3 sequences, with roughly 4.9% found just once. Sequences were obtained from PBMCs. Receptors originate from a human donor with multiple sclerosis. The donor label of this sample is uncertain.

This clonotype was seen ten or more times. Here the CDR3 DNA reads TGTGCCAGCAGTGAAGGGCTCACCTTTAGCAATCAGCCCCAGCATTTT. Residues: CASSEGLTFSNQPQHF. The chain uses TRBV6-1 and TRBJ1-5; D unclear. CDR1 is MNHNS, CDR2 SASEGT, per germline. Trimming shortened V by 1 base and J by 0 bases, and 10 bases separated the two germline ends. The length of the CDR3 is 16 residues.

This clonotype came up many times. This chain joins TRBV20-1 and TRBJ2-5; the match to TRBD2 covers 10 bases. The V segment lost 0 bases and the J segment 4 bases; nucleotides outside the gene matches: 5. In germline, CDR1 is DFQATT, CDR2 SNEGSKA (reference sequence). This CDR3 contains 15 residues. CDR3 nucleotides: TGCAGTGCTAGAGAGGCTAGCGGGGGCAGAGAGACCCAGTACTTC. It translates to CSAREASGGRETQYF.

The rearrangement links TRBV7-3 to TRBJ1-2, with TRBD1 as a possible D gene (5 bases). Germline assignment: CDR1 SGHTA and CDR2 FQGTGA. The CDR3 extends over 15 amino acids. Trimming cost V 5 bases and J 1 base, with 14 bases left between them. The CDR3 nucleotides are TGTGCCAGCAGCCCGGGGGGGACCCTTAACTATGGCTACACCTTC. It specifies CASSPGGTLNYGYTF. The full variable domain, in which reference TRBV7-3 and TRBJ1-2 provide the parts outside the CDR3, is GAGVSQTPSNKVTEKGKYVELRCDPISGHTALYWYRQSLGQGPEFLIYFQGTGAADDSGLPNDRFFAVRPEGSVSTLKIQRTERGDSAVYLCASSPGGTLNYGYTFGSGTRLTVV.

At least ten counts were recorded for this clonotype. The rearrangement uses TRBV20-1 and TRBJ2-3; 8 bases agree with TRBD1. The germline V gene has CDR1 DFQATT and CDR2 SNEGSKA (reference sequence). The ends lost 3 bases at V and 0 bases at J; junction bases unmatched: 8. The CDR3 spans 16 residues. The CDR3 DNA reads TGCAGTGCTAGTGGTAGCGGACAGGGAAGCACAGATACGCAGTATTTT. Amino acids: CSASGSGQGSTDTQYF.

V and J are TRBV12-5 and TRBJ2-3; unclear D gene. Trimming pared 0 bases from V and 1 base from J, leaving 14 bases between. Germline V gene sequence: CDR1 LGHNT, CDR2 FRNRAP. This CDR3 has 17 residues. The CDR3 protein is CASGLVVSGPGTDTQYF. The CDR3 DNA reads as TGTGCTAGTGGTTTGGTAGTTTCAGGACCCGGCACAGATACGCAGTATTTT. Filled out from reference TRBV12-5 and TRBJ2-3, the complete variable domain reads DARVTQTPRHKVTEMGQEVTMRCQPILGHNTVFWYRQTMMQGLELLAYFRNRAPLDDSGMPKDRFSAEMPDATLATLKIQPSEPRDSAVYFCASGLVVSGPGTDTQYFGPGTRLTVL.

At least ten counts were recorded for this clonotype. This rearrangement joins TRBV5-8 to TRBJ1-5; D not certain. Trimming took 0 bases from V and 2 from J, leaving 9 bases between them. This CDR3 spans 15 amino acids. Germline V gives CDR1 SGHTS, CDR2 YDEGEE. This CDR3 reads CASSLVGRRNQPQHF. Written as DNA, the CDR3 is TGTGCCAGCAGCTTGGTGGGGAGGCGCAATCAGCCCCAGCATTTT.

This clonotype was detected ten times or more. For the CDR3, the DNA is TGCGCCAGCAGCACCGGGTCCACTAGCACAGATACGCAGTATTTT. It yields the protein CASSTGSTSTDTQYF. The chain joins TRBV5-1 to TRBJ2-3; D gene uncertain. CDR3 length: 15 amino acids. Trimming shortened V by 4 bases and J by 0 bases, and 12 bases separated the two germline ends. CDR1 is SGHRS, CDR2 YFSETQ, per germline.

There are many counts of this clonotype. V is TRBV5-1 and J is TRBJ2-3; tentatively, D is TRBD1 (5 bases). The V end lost 4 bases, the J end lost 0 bases, and 9 bases lay between the germline ends. This CDR3 is built from 14 residues. Germline loops: CDR1 SGHRS, CDR2 YFSETQ. The CDR3, as DNA: TGCGCCAGCAGCAGAGGACAAAGCACAGATACGCAGTATTTT. Amino acid sequence: CASSRGQSTDTQYF.

In this sample, this clonotype turned up many times. The V gene is TRBV5-1, the J gene TRBJ1-2; tentatively, D is TRBD1 (5 bases). The CDR3 has 15 amino acids. V was clipped by 4 bases and J by 10 bases, with 23 bases between them. Germline V gene lookup returns CDR1 SGHRS and CDR2 YFSETQ. CDR3 sequence reads: CASSPDTLGAIYYTF. The CDR3 nucleotides read TGCGCCAGCAGCCCGGACACACTCGGGGCTATTTACTACACCTTC.

Ten or more counts support this clonotype. The rearrangement links TRBV5-1 to TRBJ2-4, with a weak D call TRBD1 (5 bases). V was shortened by 0 bases and J by 2 bases, with 12 bases between the two germline ends. CDR1 is SGHRS, CDR2 YFSETQ, per germline. The CDR3 consists of 16 residues. CDR3: CASSLGGTLSKNIQYF. DNA for the CDR3: TGCGCCAGCAGCTTGGGGGGCACCCTTTCCAAAAACATTCAGTACTTC.

The table lists this clonotype with a few counts. V usage is TRBV29-1 and J usage is TRBJ1-5; TRBD1 matches 9 bases. Germline assignment: CDR1 SQVTM and CDR2 ANQGSEA. J lost 1 base, V lost 4 bases, and 5 bases had no gene match. The CDR3 runs 15 residues. This chain's CDR3 is CSVGQGTGSNQPQHF. DNA of the CDR3: TGCAGCGTTGGGCAGGGGACAGGGAGCAATCAGCCCCAGCATTTT.

This clonotype appeared many times. The chain employs TRBV5-6 and TRBJ2-3; the match to TRBD2 covers 10 bases. The CDR3 totals 16 residues. CDR1 SGHDT and CDR2 YYEEEE come from the germline V gene. Losses at the gene ends were 0 bases for V and 5 bases for J; bases not matched to a gene: 6. The CDR3 is CASSLEVAGGLDTQYF. As DNA, the CDR3 is TGTGCCAGCAGCTTGGAGGTAGCGGGGGGACTAGATACGCAGTATTTT.

At least ten counts were recorded for this clonotype. The CDR3 is CASSSDRDSPLHF. The CDR3 DNA reads as TGCGCCAGCAGCTCGGACAGGGATTCACCCCTCCACTTT. J is TRBJ1-6 and V is TRBV5-1; 8 bases match TRBD1. Germline assignment: CDR1 SGHRS and CDR2 YFSETQ. This CDR3 region has 13 residues. After removal of 3 bases from V and 8 bases from J, the junction contained 1 base not matched to a gene.

This clonotype showed up many times. The V and J genes are TRBV24-1 and TRBJ2-1; the D gene is possibly TRBD1 (5 bases). Germline assignment: CDR1 KGHDR and CDR2 SFDVKD. Trimming stripped 7 bases from V and 7 bases from J, with 16 bases between. CDR3 length equals 14 residues. DNA of the CDR3: TGTGCCACCAGATTAAGGGGCCCCAGGAATGAGCAGTTCTTC. Its protein product is CATRLRGPRNEQFF.

Many counts were recorded for this clonotype. This chain joins TRBV4-1 and TRBJ1-1; weak D call: TRBD1 (5 bases). Germline V gives CDR1 MGHRA, CDR2 YSYEKL. Deletions cut 1 base from V and 7 bases from J, with 22 bases between. The CDR3 has 17 amino acids. The CDR3 protein is CASSQARKEYRRYEAFF. The DNA of the CDR3 is TGCGCCAGCAGCCAAGCCAGGAAGGAGTACAGGAGATATGAAGCTTTCTTT.

At least ten counts were recorded for this clonotype. The rearrangement uses TRBV6-5 and TRBJ1-5, with a weak D call TRBD1 (5 bases). Germline assignment: CDR1 MNHEY and CDR2 SVGAGI. The length of the CDR3 is 13 residues. The germline V and J ends were trimmed by 6 bases and 6 bases, with 12 bases remaining between them. The CDR3 region has the DNA TGTGCCAGCAGAAGCCACGGGGGTCAGCCCCAGCATTTT. It encodes CASRSHGGQPQHF.

This clonotype was seen many times. The gene calls are TRBV5-1 and TRBJ2-3; D gene unclear. V was pared by 0 bases and J by 4 bases, with 12 bases between. The CDR3 extends over 15 amino acids. In germline, CDR1 is SGHRS, CDR2 YFSETQ. The CDR3 here is CASSLAPDFPDTQYF. The CDR3 DNA reads TGCGCCAGCAGCTTGGCCCCCGACTTCCCAGATACGCAGTATTTT.

This clonotype has at least ten counts. The chain combines TRBV19 with TRBJ1-1; D unresolved. The CDR3 extends over 17 amino acids. CDR1 and CDR2 from the germline V gene are LNHDA and SQIVND (reference sequence). V shed 3 bases and J shed 0 bases, with 17 bases lying between them. The CDR3 nucleotides read TGTGCCAGTAGTATTCCCCCCAAAGACACCATGAACACTGAAGCTTTCTTT. Translating gives CASSIPPKDTMNTEAFF.

This clonotype was detected many times. The chain couples TRBV20-1 to TRBJ2-6, with TRBD1 matching 7 bases. This CDR3 spans 15 amino acids. Germline assignment: CDR1 DFQATT and CDR2 SNEGSKA (reference sequence). The trim removed 3 bases at V and 2 bases at J, leaving 4 bases unmatched. The CDR3 loop is CSASNDRAGANVLTF. The CDR3 bases are TGCAGTGCTAGTAATGACAGGGCTGGGGCCAACGTCCTGACTTTC.

This clonotype was recorded at least ten times. The V gene is TRBV5-1, the J gene TRBJ1-4; D gene uncertain. Trimming took off 1 base at V and 2 bases at J, with 12 bases between the two ends. Germline V CDR1 and CDR2: SGHRS, YFSETQ. This CDR3 has 16 amino acids. CDR3 bases: TGCGCCAGCAGCTTGATAGCGGGGAGCACTAATGAAAAACTGTTTTTT. Its protein product is CASSLIAGSTNEKLFF.

About this clonotype itself: A read error may explain this, as a much larger clone is one base away. This chain joins TRBV25-1 and TRBJ2-1; 8 bases map to TRBD2. The CDR3 has 15 residues. Germline CDR1 MGHDK, CDR2 SYGVNS. The CDR3 bases are TGTGTCAGCAGACGCGGACTAGCTCTGCCAAATGAGCAGTTCTTC. This sequence encodes CVSRRGLALPNEQFF.

This clonotype was counted at least ten times. The chain employs TRBV5-1 and TRBJ1-2; D possibly corresponds to TRBD1 (6 bases). CDR3 length: 11 amino acids. The germline gives CDR1 SGHRS, CDR2 YFSETQ. Between the trimmed V and J ends, which lost 3 bases and 8 bases, there was a span of 8 bases. CDR3 sequence reads: CASSSGGGYTF. CDR3 sequence (DNA): TGCGCCAGCAGCTCCGGGGGCGGCTACACCTTC.

This clonotype was found many times. The V and J genes are TRBV4-1 and TRBJ2-7, with D unresolved. V was pared by 0 bases and J by 1 base, with 10 bases between. Germline CDR1 reads MGHRA; CDR2 reads YSYEKL. The CDR3 contains 15 residues. This CDR3 reads CASSQDIPFSYEQYF. DNA for the CDR3: TGCGCCAGCAGCCAAGATATCCCCTTTTCCTACGAGCAGTACTTC.

This clonotype was seen at least ten times. The chain employs TRBV29-1 and TRBJ1-1; D not resolved. The CDR3 is 11 amino acids. The V end lost 4 bases, the J end lost 4 bases, and 7 bases lay between the germline ends. Per the germline V gene, CDR1 is SQVTM and CDR2 is ANQGSEA. The CDR3: CSVGVATEAFF. As DNA, the CDR3 is TGCAGCGTTGGGGTGGCCACTGAAGCTTTCTTT. Full variable domain (rest looked up from reference TRBV29-1 and TRBJ1-1): SAVISQKPSRDICQRGTSLTIQCQVDSQVTMMFWYRQQPGQSLTLIATANQGSEATYESGFVIDKFPISRPNLTFSTLTVSNMSPEDSSIYLCSVGVATEAFFGQGTRLTVV.

At least ten counts were recorded for this clonotype. This sequence joins TRBV5-1 and TRBJ1-1; the D gene is possibly TRBD1 (5 bases). This CDR3 contains 17 residues. CDR1 SGHRS and CDR2 YFSETQ come from the germline V gene. V shed 4 bases and J shed 0 bases, with 19 bases lying between them. The CDR3 bases are TGCGCCAGCAGCGTGACAGCTGCTCCCGTCATGAACACTGAAGCTTTCTTT. Its translation is CASSVTAAPVMNTEAFF.

This clonotype was observed a few times. This chain connects TRBV15 to TRBJ2-7; 9 bases match TRBD1. Germline assignment: CDR1 LNHNV and CDR2 YYDKDF (reference sequence). V gave up 1 base and J gave up 4 bases; unmatched junction bases: 11. The CDR3 spans 17 residues. The CDR3 DNA reads as TGTGCCACCAGCAGAGTTGCCGGGACAGGGTTCCCTTACGAGCAGTACTTC. Amino acids: CATSRVAGTGFPYEQYF.

The table lists this clonotype with many counts. The chain recombines TRBV9 with TRBJ2-2; D may be TRBD1 (5 bases). There are 15 residues in the CDR3. V lost 3 bases to trimming and J lost 0 bases, with 9 bases between them. CDR1 and CDR2 from the germline V gene are SGDLS and YYNGEE. The CDR3 DNA follows: TGTGCCAGCAGCGGGGCAGGGACGAACACCGGGGAGCTGTTTTTT. It yields the protein CASSGAGTNTGELFF.

This clonotype came up many times. The rearrangement joins TRBV7-8 to TRBJ2-5, with 15 bases aligning to TRBD2. With 1 base clipped from V and 4 bases from J, the junction kept 4 bases outside the gene matches. CDR3 length: 17 residues. The V gene's germline CDR1 is SGHVS and CDR2 FQNEAQ. The CDR3 nucleotides read TGTGCCAGCAGCTTAGACAGGACTAGCGGGGGGGCAGAGACCCAGTACTTC. Its protein product is CASSLDRTSGGAETQYF.

This clonotype occurred many times. The chain is built from TRBV20-1 and TRBJ2-1; D is perhaps TRBD2 (6 bases). Looked up from germline, CDR1 is DFQATT and CDR2 is SNEGSKA (reference sequence). V was trimmed by 2 bases and J by 9 bases, leaving 11 bases between them. This CDR3 is built from 12 residues. The CDR3 region has the DNA TGCAGTGCTAGACTGCCCGGGGGTGAGCAGTTCTTC. Translating it yields CSARLPGGEQFF.

This clonotype was recorded at least ten times. This sequence joins TRBV7-9 and TRBJ2-3; D is possibly TRBD2 (5 bases). The CDR3 sequence is 16 residues long. Per germline, CDR1 SEHNR and CDR2 FQNEAQ (reference sequence). V lost 5 bases, J lost 2 bases, and 17 bases lay in between. CDR3 sequence reads: CASSMRAQRATDTQYF. In DNA form, the CDR3 reads TGTGCCAGCAGCATGAGGGCTCAACGGGCCACAGATACGCAGTATTTT.

This clonotype showed up many times. The V call is TRBV12-3 or TRBV12-4, the J call TRBJ1-6; tentatively, D is TRBD1 (5 bases). The CDR3 covers 13 residues. V was cut by 4 bases and J by 10 bases, with 11 bases left in between. The CDR3 DNA sequence: TGTGCCAGCAGTTCGACAGTAGGGTCACCCCTCCACTTT. This codes for CASSSTVGSPLHF.